This T cell receptor beta chain was profiled in a study of T cell repertoires in cytomegalovirus infection. V dropped 2 bases and J dropped 4; count of bases not matched to a gene: 2. The CDR3 totals 14 residues. The V gene's germline CDR1 is SGDLS and CDR2 YYNGEE. Using its own MiXCR run on the reads, TCRdb lists one record per CDR3 protein. The sample shows 250,000 to 300,000 distinct CDR3 sequences, about 25% of them seen only once. This chain joins TRBV9 and TRBJ2-1; 8 bases map to TRBD2. Material for sequencing was PBMCs. The TCR comes from a human donor in good health (CMV status not recorded). Some clones in this sample may be carry-over from other donors' samples. DNA for the CDR3: TGTGCCAGCAGCGTGGCTAGCGGGTACAATGAGCAGTTCTTC. This codes for CASSVASGYNEQFF.